These T cell receptor beta chains were read from a single sample in a study of cytomegalovirus exposure and HLA in healthy donors. Some clones are missing from TCRdb's copy, which holds only in-frame ones; the method was immunoSEQ multiplex PCR. The sample has 160,000 or so clones; 75% to 85% are singletons. Material: PBMCs. The receptor source for this set is a woman aged 18-29 years in good health and CMV-seropositive. Both conserved end residues are part of each CDR3. The D gene is left open where the match is weak. Part of the rows lack a size; the others show once, few, many or a class for expanded clones.

CDR3 DNA	CDR3 protein	D gene	V gene	clone size	J gene
TGTGCCAGTGTAGAGGGGAGGAATAGCAATCAGCCCCAGCATTTT	CASVEGRNSNQPQHF	NA	TRBV28	NA	TRBJ1-5
TGTGCCAGCAGACTAGCGGGGACCTCCTACAATGAGCAGTTCTTC	CASRLAGTSYNEQFF	TRBD2	TRBV6-4	NA	TRBJ2-1
TGTGCCAGCAGGCCTCTTAGCGGGGGGGCTCCCCTTTCCTACAATGAGCAGTTCTTC	CASRPLSGGAPLSYNEQFF	TRBD2	TRBV2	NA	TRBJ2-1
TGTGCCAGCAGCCTATCACCGTTGGTAAATGAAAAACTGTTTTTT	CASSLSPLVNEKLFF	NA	TRBV7-9	NA	TRBJ1-4
TGTGCCAGCTTCTTTCTGGGACAGGCTCTTTACGAGCAGTACTTC	CASFFLGQALYEQYF	TRBD1	TRBV6-8	NA	TRBJ2-7
TGTGCCAGTAGGCAGGGCCCGAACACCGGGGAGCTGTTTTTT	CASRQGPNTGELFF	NA	TRBV19	NA	TRBJ2-2
TGCGCCAGCAGTGAGCAGGGTCACTTTCCCGAGCAGTACTTC	CASSEQGHFPEQYF	NA	TRBV10-1	NA	TRBJ2-7
TGTGCCAGCAGTTTAGGACAGGGTTTCAGGGAAAAACTGTTTTTT	CASSLGQGFREKLFF	TRBD1	TRBV28	NA	TRBJ1-4
TGTGCCAGCAGTCGAACTTCCCAATTACACACCGGGGAGCTGTTTTTT	CASSRTSQLHTGELFF	NA	TRBV2	NA	TRBJ2-2
TGTGCCTCAAGGTGGGGGGAGAGCTCCTACAATGAGCAGTTCTTC	CASRWGESSYNEQFF	NA	TRBV10-3	NA	TRBJ2-1
TGTGCCAGCAGCTTAGATCGGGACAGAGATCTCCATTTT	CASSLDRDRDLHF	TRBD1	TRBV7-9	once	TRBJ1-5
TGTGCCAGCAGTGAATCTGCAGGGGTGGGTGAAAAACTGTTTTTT	CASSESAGVGEKLFF	NA	TRBV2	NA	TRBJ1-4
TGCAGCAGCTACAGGGGCGCTGAAGCTTTCTTT	CSSYRGAEAFF	TRBD1	TRBV29-1	NA	TRBJ1-1
TGCGCCAGCAGCTTGCGCGGGGGGGCTAACACCGGGGAGCTGTTTTTT	CASSLRGGANTGELFF	TRBD2	TRBV5-1	NA	TRBJ2-2
TGTGCCAGTAGTAGAAGACAGGGTTTCGCCTTGGATCAGCCCCAGCATTTT	CASSRRQGFALDQPQHF	TRBD1	TRBV19	once	TRBJ1-5
TGTGCCAGCAGCGTAGGGACAGCTAATTCACCCCTCCACTTT	CASSVGTANSPLHF	NA	TRBV9	NA	TRBJ1-6
TGTGCCAGCAGTCCCACTAGCGGCGGCCAAGAGACCCAGTACTTC	CASSPTSGGQETQYF	TRBD2	TRBV27	NA	TRBJ2-5
TGTGCCAGCAGCGCAAGCGGGGGGGTCTACGAGCAGTACTTC	CASSASGGVYEQYF	TRBD2	TRBV6-1	few	TRBJ2-7
TGCAGCGTTGTGGGACAGGGCTTGCGGGAGCAGTACTTC	CSVVGQGLREQYF	TRBD1	TRBV29-1	NA	TRBJ2-7
TGTGCCAGCGGCCGGAGGTTGGGGAATAGCAATCAGCCCCAGCATTTT	CASGRRLGNSNQPQHF	NA	TRBV27	NA	TRBJ1-5
TGTGCCGGCAGCTTATTACACGGGAACTATGGCTACACCTTC	CAGSLLHGNYGYTF	NA	TRBV7-8	once	TRBJ1-2
TGTGCCAGCAGTTTACTCGCTGAGGCATATGGCTACACCTTC	CASSLLAEAYGYTF	NA	TRBV28	NA	TRBJ1-2
TGCGCCAGCAGCCAAGTGGGCAGCTTAGCCAAAAACATTCAGTACTTC	CASSQVGSLAKNIQYF	NA	TRBV4-1	NA	TRBJ2-4
TGTGCCAGCAGCGGAGCAGGCGCTTCCTACAATGAGCAGTTCTTC	CASSGAGASYNEQFF	NA	TRBV9	NA	TRBJ2-1
TGTGCCTCTAACCGCCGGGGGGCCAACAATGAGCAGTTCTTC	CASNRRGANNEQFF	NA	TRBV6-1	NA	TRBJ2-1
TGTGCCAGCAGCTATTCGAGGGAGCGGACCCCGGTGGACGAGCAGTACTTC	CASSYSRERTPVDEQYF	NA	TRBV9	NA	TRBJ2-7
TGTGCCAGCAGTGCCGGGGAAGCGGCCGAGCAGTACTTC	CASSAGEAAEQYF	NA	TRBV6-6	NA	TRBJ2-7
TGTGCCAGCAGCATTAGATACAGGGGGCTTCGGGAAAAACTGTTTTTT	CASSIRYRGLREKLFF	TRBD1	TRBV7-2	NA	TRBJ1-4
TGTGCCGCAACGGGGGGACACACAGATACGCAGTATTTT	CAATGGHTDTQYF	NA	TRBV10-3	NA	TRBJ2-3
TGTGCCAGCAGACGCGAGTACGAGCAGTACTTC	CASRREYEQYF	NA	TRBV6-1	NA	TRBJ2-7
TGTGCCAGTAGTATAGCCAAAAGAAGGGACAGAGATTCACCCCTCCACTTT	CASSIAKRRDRDSPLHF	TRBD1	TRBV19	NA	TRBJ1-6
TGTGCCAGCAGCGTAGGGGGCATGGGGCGCTACGAGCAGTACTTC	CASSVGGMGRYEQYF	NA	TRBV9	NA	TRBJ2-7
TGCGCCAGCAGCCAAGCCGACAGGAGCACAGATACGCAGTATTTT	CASSQADRSTDTQYF	NA	TRBV4-1	NA	TRBJ2-3
TGTGCCAGCAGTGCGATACTAGCTACCTTTAGGTCCGGGGAGCTGTTTTTT	CASSAILATFRSGELFF	NA	TRBV6-1	once	TRBJ2-2
TGTGCCAGTAGTGTATTTGGACAGGGTGGCGACAATCAGCCCCAGCATTTT	CASSVFGQGGDNQPQHF	TRBD1	TRBV19	once	TRBJ1-5
TGTGCCAGCAGTTTTGGACAGGGCCCCCTCGAGCAGTACTTC	CASSFGQGPLEQYF	TRBD1	TRBV6-5	once	TRBJ2-7
TGTGCCACCAGCAGAGATGTTGTGACAGGCCCCTACACCTTC	CATSRDVVTGPYTF	NA	TRBV15	NA	TRBJ1-2
TGTGCCAGCAGCTTAGCGCGCGGGTTCCGGGCGATGAACACTGAAGCTTTCTTT	CASSLARGFRAMNTEAFF	NA	TRBV7-9	few	TRBJ1-1
TGCGCCAGCAGCCCGGACAGGGTTTACAATGAGCAGTTCTTC	CASSPDRVYNEQFF	TRBD1	TRBV5-1	NA	TRBJ2-1
TGCGCCAGCAGCTGGACCGCGGGCATCGATGAGCAGTTCTTC	CASSWTAGIDEQFF	NA	TRBV5-1	NA	TRBJ2-1
TGTGCCAGCAGCCAGGAGGGCTCCTACGAGCAGTACTTC	CASSQEGSYEQYF	NA	TRBV4-2	NA	TRBJ2-7
TGTGCCAGCAGCAAAGGTGGGCCTATTGGGAGGGACTATTATGGCTACACCTTC	CASSKGGPIGRDYYGYTF	NA	TRBV21-1	NA	TRBJ1-2
TGTGCCAGCAGCTCTCGGACTAGTCGGGACAATGAGCAGTTCTTC	CASSSRTSRDNEQFF	TRBD2	TRBV9	NA	TRBJ2-1
TGTGCCAGCAGCTTTGCGCGGGGAGGTGGCTACACCTTC	CASSFARGGGYTF	NA	TRBV12-1	NA	TRBJ1-2
TGCGCCAGCAGCCAAGATCCATTGCGGGGGGGCCGCACAGATACGCAGTATTTT	CASSQDPLRGGRTDTQYF	TRBD2	TRBV4-3	NA	TRBJ2-3
TGTGCCAGTAGTCGGGGGGACAGGCCAACTAATGAAAAACTGTTTTTT	CASSRGDRPTNEKLFF	TRBD1	TRBV19	NA	TRBJ1-4